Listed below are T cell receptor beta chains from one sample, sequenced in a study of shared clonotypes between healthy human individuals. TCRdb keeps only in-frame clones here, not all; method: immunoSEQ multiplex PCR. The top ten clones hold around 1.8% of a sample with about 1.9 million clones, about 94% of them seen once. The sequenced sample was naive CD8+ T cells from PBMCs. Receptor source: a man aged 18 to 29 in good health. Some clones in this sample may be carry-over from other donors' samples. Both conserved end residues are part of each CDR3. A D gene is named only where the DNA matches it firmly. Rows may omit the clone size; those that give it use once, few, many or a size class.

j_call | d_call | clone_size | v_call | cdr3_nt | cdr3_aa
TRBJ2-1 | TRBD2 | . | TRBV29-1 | TGCAGCGTGGGAATGACTAGCGGGAGCTCCTACAATGAGCAGTTCTTC | CSVGMTSGSSYNEQFF
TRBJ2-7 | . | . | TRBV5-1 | TGCGCCAGCAGCTTGGCGGCAGGGGGGGCCTACGAGCAGTACTTC | CASSLAAGGAYEQYF
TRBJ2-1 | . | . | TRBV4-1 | TGCGCCAGCACCCCCCGGAGGGGGCTGGGCGATGAGCAGTTCTTC | CASTPRRGLGDEQFF
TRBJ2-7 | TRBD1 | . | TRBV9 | TGTGCCAGCAGCGGTGGGGACAGTGCTTCCTACGAGCAGTACTTC | CASSGGDSASYEQYF
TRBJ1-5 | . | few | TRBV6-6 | TGTGCCAGCCTAGATGTGTGGGGCAATCAGCCCCAGCATTTT | CASLDVWGNQPQHF
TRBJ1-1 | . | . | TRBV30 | TGTGCCTGGAGTGCCAATTTCCCACAGGGCCCAGATGGGACTGAAGCTTTCTTT | CAWSANFPQGPDGTEAFF
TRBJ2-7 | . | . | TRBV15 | TGTGCCACCAGCAGAGGCCTATGGCAGGGCAGGGGCGAGCAGTACTTC | CATSRGLWQGRGEQYF
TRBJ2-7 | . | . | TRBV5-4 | TGTGCCAGCAGCACCGGACAGACCGGGGGGTCCGAGCAGTACTTC | CASSTGQTGGSEQYF
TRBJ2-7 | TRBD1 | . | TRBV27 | TGTGCCAGCAGTGTGACAGGGTTGTCTGTCGAGCAGTACTTC | CASSVTGLSVEQYF
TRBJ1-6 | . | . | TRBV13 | TGTGCCAGCAGCTTAGGCCCGACGGCACGACAATCACCCCTCCACTTT | CASSLGPTARQSPLHF
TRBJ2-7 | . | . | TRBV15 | TGTGCCACCAGCACCAACTCTGGGACCTCCTACGAGCAGTACTTC | CATSTNSGTSYEQYF
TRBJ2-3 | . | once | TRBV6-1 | TGTGCCAGCAGTGAACTAGTACGCACAGATACGCAGTATTTT | CASSELVRTDTQYF
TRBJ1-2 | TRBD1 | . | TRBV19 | TGTGCCACCCGGGGACAGGGGTTGTATGGCTACACCTTC | CATRGQGLYGYTF
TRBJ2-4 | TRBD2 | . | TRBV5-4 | TGTGCCAGCAGCTTGAAGCGGGAGGACAAAAACATTCAGTACTTC | CASSLKREDKNIQYF
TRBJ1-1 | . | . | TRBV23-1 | TGCGCCAGCAGACCAACACCGGCGGACACTGAAGCTTTCTTT | CASRPTPADTEAFF
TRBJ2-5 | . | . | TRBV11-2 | TGTGCCAGCAGCTTACCCCGGAGAGGGTGGGAGACCCAGTACTTC | CASSLPRRGWETQYF
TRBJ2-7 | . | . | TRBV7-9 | TGTGCCAGCAGCTCAGACCGGGACATCTCCTACGAGCAGTGCTTC | CASSSDRDISYEQCF
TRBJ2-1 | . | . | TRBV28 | TGTGCCAGCCGGCCTACTAGGCTCCCACATGAGCAGTTCTTC | CASRPTRLPHEQFF
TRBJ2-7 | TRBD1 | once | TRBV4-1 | TGCGCCAGCAGCCAAGAGCGACAGGGGTCCTTCTACGAGCAGTACTTC | CASSQERQGSFYEQYF
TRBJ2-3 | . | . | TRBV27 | TGTGCCAGCAGTTTACTAGGTACGAAAGATACGCAGTATTTT | CASSLLGTKDTQYF
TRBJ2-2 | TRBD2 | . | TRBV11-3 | TGTGCCAGCAGCTCTCCGGGAGGGACCACCGGGGAGCTGTTTTTT | CASSSPGGTTGELFF
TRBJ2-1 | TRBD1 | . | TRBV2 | TGTGCCAGCAGTGAATCGGGGACAGGGTTTAATGAGCAGTTCTTC | CASSESGTGFNEQFF
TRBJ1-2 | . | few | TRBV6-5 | TGTGCCAGCAGTTACGATCGGATGGCTAACTATGGCTACACCTTC | CASSYDRMANYGYTF
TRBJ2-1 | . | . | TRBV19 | TGTGCCAGTAGTGATTCGGCAGGGTCAAGGGAGCAGTTCTTC | CASSDSAGSREQFF
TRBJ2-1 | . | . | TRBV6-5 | TGTGCCAGCAGTCACCCTAGTTCCTACAATGAGCAGTTCTTC | CASSHPSSYNEQFF
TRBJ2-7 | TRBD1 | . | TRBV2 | TGTGCCAGCAGAGGGGACAGGGGGCGTTACGAGCAGTACTTC | CASRGDRGRYEQYF
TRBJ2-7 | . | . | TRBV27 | TGTGCCAGCAGTCAGATCCACAGGATCTCCTCTGACGAGCAGTACTTC | CASSQIHRISSDEQYF
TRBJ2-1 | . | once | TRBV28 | TGTGCCAGCAGTTTGCAGGTGGAGGGGATCTACAATGAGCAGTTCTTC | CASSLQVEGIYNEQFF
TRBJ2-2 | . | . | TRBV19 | TGTGCCAGTAGGGTCCGGAACACCGGGGAGCTGTTTTTT | CASRVRNTGELFF
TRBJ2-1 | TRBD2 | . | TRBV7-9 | TGTGCCAGCAGCTTAGGTCTAGCGGCCTCCTACAATGAGCAGTTCTTC | CASSLGLAASYNEQFF
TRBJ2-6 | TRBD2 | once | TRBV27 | TGTGCCAGCAGTTTATCAAGCGGGGCCGGGGCCAACGTCCTGACTTTC | CASSLSSGAGANVLTF
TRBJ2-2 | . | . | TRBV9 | TGTGCCAGCAGCCTCAACACCGACGAGCCGGACACCGGGGAGCTGTTTTTT | CASSLNTDEPDTGELFF
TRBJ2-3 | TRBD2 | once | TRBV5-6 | TGTGCCAGCAGCTTACTAGCGGGAGCCAACACAGATACGCAGTATTTT | CASSLLAGANTDTQYF
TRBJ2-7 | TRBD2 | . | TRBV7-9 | TGTGCCAGCACACAACTAGCGGGGGCGGAAGAGCAGTACTTC | CASTQLAGAEEQYF
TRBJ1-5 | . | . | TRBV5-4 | TGTGCCAGCAGCTTCATGGGGGAGCCCCAGCATTTT | CASSFMGEPQHF
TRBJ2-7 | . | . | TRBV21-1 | TGTGCCAGCAGGCTAGCGGGAGTATCCGGCGAGCAGTACTTC | CASRLAGVSGEQYF
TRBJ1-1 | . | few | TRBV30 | TGTGCCTGGAGCCTACCAGGGCCAGAAGCTTTCTTT | CAWSLPGPEAFF
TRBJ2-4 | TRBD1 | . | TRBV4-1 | TGCGCCAGCAGCCAGGACAGGGGAGCAAACATTCAGTACTTC | CASSQDRGANIQYF
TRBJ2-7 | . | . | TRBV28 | TGTGCCAGCAGCCTCTGGGGGGCCGAGCAGTACTTC | CASSLWGAEQYF
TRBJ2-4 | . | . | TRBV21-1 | TGTGCCTGCTCGGGATTATCCCGGGCTGCCAAAAACATTCAGTACTTC | CACSGLSRAAKNIQYF
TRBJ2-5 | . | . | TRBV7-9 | TGTGCCAGTCGCCACATCCAAGAGACCCAGTACTTC | CASRHIQETQYF
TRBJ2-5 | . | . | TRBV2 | TGTGCCAGCAGTTTAGGGCGAGAGACCCAGTACTTC | CASSLGRETQYF
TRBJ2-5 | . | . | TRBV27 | TGTGCCAGCAGTCTACTAGGGATCCAAGAGACCCAGTACTTC | CASSLLGIQETQYF
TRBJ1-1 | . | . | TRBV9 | TGTGCCAGCAGCGTAGTTGAGGGGACTGAAGCTTTCTTT | CASSVVEGTEAFF
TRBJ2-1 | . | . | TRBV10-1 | TGCGCCAGCAGTGATCCGGAGTTGAATGAGCAGTTCTTC | CASSDPELNEQFF
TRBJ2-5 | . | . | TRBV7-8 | TGTGCCAGCAGCTTCAAAATACCCCCTGAGACCCAGTACTTC | CASSFKIPPETQYF
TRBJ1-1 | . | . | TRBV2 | TGTGCCAGCAGTGAAAGGGCGAGGGCTGAAGCTTTCTTT | CASSERARAEAFF
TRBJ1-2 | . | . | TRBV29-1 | TGCAGCGTTGGCGCGGGCAGTCCCTTGGGCTACACCTTC | CSVGAGSPLGYTF
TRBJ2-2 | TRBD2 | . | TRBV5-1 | TGCGCCAGCAGCTTTCCTAGCGGGAGGGCGAACACCGGGGAGCTGTTTTTT | CASSFPSGRANTGELFF
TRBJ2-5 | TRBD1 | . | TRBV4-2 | TGTGCCAGCAGCCCCTTACAGGGGCAAGAGACCCAGTACTTC | CASSPLQGQETQYF
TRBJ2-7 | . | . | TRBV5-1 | TGCGCCAGCAGCTTTCACAGGGAGCCACTCTCCTACGAGCAGTACTTC | CASSFHREPLSYEQYF